Below are 4 T cell receptor beta chains sequenced from a single sample in a study of cytotoxic CD8 clonotypes in ibrutinib-treated CLL. Measured with immunoSEQ multiplex PCR; TCRdb has only the in-frame clones, and not every one. The sample carries about 130,000 clones, 84% recorded once. Here the sequenced sample was PBMCs, taken after 24 months of ibrutinib treatment. These receptors all come from a human donor with chronic lymphocytic leukemia.

This chain links TRBV9 with TRBJ2-1; possible D gene TRBD1, 7 bases. The CDR3 covers 16 residues. Germline V gene sequence: CDR1 SGDLS, CDR2 YYNGEE. With 1 base removed from V and 3 bases from J, the gap between germline ends came to 14 bases. The CDR3 nucleotides read TGTGCCAGCAGCGTACCGGAGGGGGCTAGCTACAATGAGCAGTTCTTC. It encodes CASSVPEGASYNEQFF.

J is TRBJ1-2 and V is TRBV2; D is ambiguous. This CDR3 comprises 12 residues. Deletions cut 8 bases from V and 6 bases from J, with 13 bases between. Per the germline V gene, CDR1 is SNHLY and CDR2 is FYNNEI. CDR3 sequence reads: CASSGDFDGYTF. CDR3 nucleotides: TGTGCCAGCTCAGGTGATTTCGATGGCTACACCTTC. Full variable domain (outside the CDR3, taken from reference TRBV2 and TRBJ1-2): EPEVTQTPSHQVTQMGQEVILRCVPISNHLYFYWYRQILGQKVEFLVSFYNNEISEKSEIFDDQFSVERPDGSNFTLKIRSTKLEDSAMYFCASSGDFDGYTFGSGTRLTVV.

The genes are TRBV18 and TRBJ2-5, with 7 bases identical to TRBD1. CDR3 length: 16 residues. V shed 3 bases and J 3 bases; nucleotides not matched to a gene: 10. Germline CDR1 and CDR2: KGHSH and LQKENI. The DNA of the CDR3 is TGTGCCAGCTCACCCCTTCCGGGACAGCTAAAAGAGACCCAGTACTTC. As protein: CASSPLPGQLKETQYF. The complete variable domain, with remaining parts taken from reference TRBV18 and TRBJ2-5, reads NAGVMQNPRHLVRRRGQEARLRCSPMKGHSHVYWYRQLPEEGLKFMVYLQKENIIDESGMPKERFSAEFPKEGPSILRIQQVVRGDSAAYFCASSPLPGQLKETQYFGPGTRLLVL.

The chain employs TRBV9 and TRBJ2-7, with TRBD2 matching 9 bases. From germline, CDR1 is SGDLS and CDR2 YYNGEE. The CDR3 has 16 residues. The V and J ends lost 2 bases and 3 bases, in that order; junction bases with no gene match: 9. The CDR3 loop is CASSVSSGGTLYEQYF. The CDR3 nucleotides read TGTGCCAGCAGCGTGTCAAGCGGGGGGACCCTCTACGAGCAGTACTTC. The whole variable domain, filled in from reference TRBV9 and TRBJ2-7, reads DSGVTQTPKHLITATGQRVTLRCSPRSGDLSVYWYQQSLDQGLQFLIQYYNGEERAKGNILERFSAQQFPDLHSELNLSSLELGDSALYFCASSVSSGGTLYEQYFGPGTRLTVT.